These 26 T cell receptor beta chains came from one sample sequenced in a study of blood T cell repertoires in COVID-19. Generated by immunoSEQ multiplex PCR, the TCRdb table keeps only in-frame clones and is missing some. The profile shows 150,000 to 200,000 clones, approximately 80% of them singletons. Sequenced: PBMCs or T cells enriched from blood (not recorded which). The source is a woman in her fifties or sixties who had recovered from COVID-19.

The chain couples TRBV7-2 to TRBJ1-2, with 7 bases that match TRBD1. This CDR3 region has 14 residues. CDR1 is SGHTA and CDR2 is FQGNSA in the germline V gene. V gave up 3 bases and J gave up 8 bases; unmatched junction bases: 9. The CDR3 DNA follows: TGTGCCAGCAGCTTGTCTCCGCAGGGGGAGGGCTACACCTTC. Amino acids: CASSLSPQGEGYTF.

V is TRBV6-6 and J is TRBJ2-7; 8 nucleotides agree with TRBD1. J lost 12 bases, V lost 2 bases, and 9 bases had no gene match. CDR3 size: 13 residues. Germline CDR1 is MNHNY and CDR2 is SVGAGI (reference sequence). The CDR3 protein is CASSYGQGGPPYF. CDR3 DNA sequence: TGTGCCAGCAGTTACGGACAGGGCGGGCCCCCGTACTTC.

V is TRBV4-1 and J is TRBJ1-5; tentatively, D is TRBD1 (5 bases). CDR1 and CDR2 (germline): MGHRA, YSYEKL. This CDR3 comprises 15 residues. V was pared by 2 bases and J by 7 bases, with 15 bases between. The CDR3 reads CASSQHIMGGQPQHF. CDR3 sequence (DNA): TGCGCCAGCAGCCAACATATAATGGGGGGGCAGCCCCAGCATTTT.

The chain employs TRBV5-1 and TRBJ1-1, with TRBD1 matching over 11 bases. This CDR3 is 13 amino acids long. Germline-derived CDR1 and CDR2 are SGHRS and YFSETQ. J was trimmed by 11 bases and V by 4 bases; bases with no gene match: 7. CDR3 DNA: TGCGCCAGCAGCACCCGGGACAGGGGGAATGCTTTCTTT. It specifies CASSTRDRGNAFF.

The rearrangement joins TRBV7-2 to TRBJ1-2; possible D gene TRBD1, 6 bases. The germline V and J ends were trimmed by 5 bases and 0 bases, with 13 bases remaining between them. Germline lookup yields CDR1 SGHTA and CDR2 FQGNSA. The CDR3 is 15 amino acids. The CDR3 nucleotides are TGTGCCAGCAGCCAAGGACAGAGCCCTAACTATGGCTACACCTTC. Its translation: CASSQGQSPNYGYTF.

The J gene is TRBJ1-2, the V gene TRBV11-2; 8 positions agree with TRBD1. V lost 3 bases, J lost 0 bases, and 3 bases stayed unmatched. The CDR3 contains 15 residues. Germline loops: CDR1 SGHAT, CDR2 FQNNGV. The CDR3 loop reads CASSFNRGANYGYTF. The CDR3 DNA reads TGTGCCAGCAGCTTCAACAGGGGGGCTAACTATGGCTACACCTTC.

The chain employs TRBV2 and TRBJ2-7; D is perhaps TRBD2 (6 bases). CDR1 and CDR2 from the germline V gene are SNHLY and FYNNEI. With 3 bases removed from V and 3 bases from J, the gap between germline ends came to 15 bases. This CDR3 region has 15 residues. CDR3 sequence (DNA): TGTGCCAGCAGTGACCGGGGCGGGGCGGGCTACGAGCAGTACTTC. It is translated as CASSDRGGAGYEQYF.

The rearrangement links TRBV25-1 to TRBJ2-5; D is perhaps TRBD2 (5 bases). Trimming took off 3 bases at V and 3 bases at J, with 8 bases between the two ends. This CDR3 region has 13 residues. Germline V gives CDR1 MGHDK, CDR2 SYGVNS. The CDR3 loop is CASSDGIKETQYF. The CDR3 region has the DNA TGTGCCAGCAGTGACGGGATTAAAGAGACCCAGTACTTC.

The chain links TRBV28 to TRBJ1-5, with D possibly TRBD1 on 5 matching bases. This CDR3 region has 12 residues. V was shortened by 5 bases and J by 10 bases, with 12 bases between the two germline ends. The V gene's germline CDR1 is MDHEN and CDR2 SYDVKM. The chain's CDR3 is CASSPTWGPQHF. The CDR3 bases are TGTGCCAGCAGTCCCACTTGGGGCCCCCAGCATTTT.

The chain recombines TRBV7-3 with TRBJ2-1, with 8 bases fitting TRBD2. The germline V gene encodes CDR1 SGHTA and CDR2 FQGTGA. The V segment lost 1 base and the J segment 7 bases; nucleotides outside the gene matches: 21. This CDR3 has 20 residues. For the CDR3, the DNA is TGTGCCAGCAGCTTAATGCCCCCGGGACTAGGGACGAGGGGGTCGAATGAGCAGTTCTTC. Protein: CASSLMPPGLGTRGSNEQFF.

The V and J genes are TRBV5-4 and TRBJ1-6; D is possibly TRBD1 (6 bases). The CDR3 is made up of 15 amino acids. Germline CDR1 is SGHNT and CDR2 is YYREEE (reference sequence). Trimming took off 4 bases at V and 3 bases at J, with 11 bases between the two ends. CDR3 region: CASSVQGLYNSPLHF. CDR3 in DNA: TGTGCCAGCAGCGTACAGGGTCTCTATAATTCACCCCTCCACTTT.

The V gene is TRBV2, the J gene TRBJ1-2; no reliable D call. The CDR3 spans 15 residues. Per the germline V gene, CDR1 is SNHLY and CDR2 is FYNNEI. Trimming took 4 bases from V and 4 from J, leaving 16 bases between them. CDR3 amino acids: CASSGPTGLFYGYTF. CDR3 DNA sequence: TGTGCCAGCAGTGGACCGACGGGTCTTTTCTATGGCTACACCTTC.

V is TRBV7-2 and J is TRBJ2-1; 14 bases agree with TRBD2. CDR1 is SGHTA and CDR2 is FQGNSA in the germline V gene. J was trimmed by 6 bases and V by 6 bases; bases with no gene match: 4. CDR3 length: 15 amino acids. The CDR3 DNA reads TGTGCCAGCAGAGCCGGACTAGCGGGAGGCAATGAGCAGTTCTTC. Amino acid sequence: CASRAGLAGGNEQFF.

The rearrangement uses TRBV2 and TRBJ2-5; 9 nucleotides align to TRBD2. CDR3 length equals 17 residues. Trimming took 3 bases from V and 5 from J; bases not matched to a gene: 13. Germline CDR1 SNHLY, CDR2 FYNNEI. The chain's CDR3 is CASSDWGQRGVRETQYF. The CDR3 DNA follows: TGTGCCAGCAGTGATTGGGGCCAGCGGGGGGTCCGGGAGACCCAGTACTTC.

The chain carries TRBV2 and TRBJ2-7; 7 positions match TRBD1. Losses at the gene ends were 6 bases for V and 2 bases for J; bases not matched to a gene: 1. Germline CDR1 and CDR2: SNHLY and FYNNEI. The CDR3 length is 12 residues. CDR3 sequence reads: CASRGTAYEQYF. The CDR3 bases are TGTGCCAGCAGGGGGACAGCCTACGAGCAGTACTTC.

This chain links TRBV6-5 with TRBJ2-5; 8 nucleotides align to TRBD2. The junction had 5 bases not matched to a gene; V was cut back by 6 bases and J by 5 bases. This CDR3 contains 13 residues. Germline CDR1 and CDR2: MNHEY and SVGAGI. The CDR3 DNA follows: TGTGCCAGCAGGCGGGGGGATCGGGAGACCCAGTACTTC. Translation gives CASRRGDRETQYF.

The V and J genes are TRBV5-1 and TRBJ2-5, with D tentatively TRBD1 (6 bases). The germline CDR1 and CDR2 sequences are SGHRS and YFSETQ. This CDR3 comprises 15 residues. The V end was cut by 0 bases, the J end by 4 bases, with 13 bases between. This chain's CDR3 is CASSLAAGVRETQYF. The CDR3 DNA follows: TGCGCCAGCAGCTTGGCCGCAGGGGTTAGAGAGACCCAGTACTTC.

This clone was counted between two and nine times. CDR3 nucleotide sequence: TGTGCCAGCAGCCAAGATTGGGGAGGAGGCACAGATACGCAGTATTTT. Its translation is CASSQDWGGGTDTQYF. The chain is built from TRBV3-1 (or the pseudogene TRBV3-2) and TRBJ2-3, with a weak D call TRBD2 (6 bases). CDR1 LGHDT and CDR2 YNNKEL come from the germline V gene (reference sequence). The length of the CDR3 is 16 residues. V gave up 0 bases and J gave up 1 base, with 11 bases separating them.

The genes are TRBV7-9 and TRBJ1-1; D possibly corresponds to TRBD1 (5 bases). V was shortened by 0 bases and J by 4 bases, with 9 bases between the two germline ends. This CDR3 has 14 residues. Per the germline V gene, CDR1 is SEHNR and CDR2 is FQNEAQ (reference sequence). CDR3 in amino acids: CASSLAWQGTEAFF. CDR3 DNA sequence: TGTGCCAGCAGCTTAGCCTGGCAGGGCACTGAAGCTTTCTTT.

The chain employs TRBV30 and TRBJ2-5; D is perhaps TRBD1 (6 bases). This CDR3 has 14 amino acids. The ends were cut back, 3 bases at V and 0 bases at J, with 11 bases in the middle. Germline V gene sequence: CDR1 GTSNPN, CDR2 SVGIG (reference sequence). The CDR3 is CAWRKTGDQETQYF. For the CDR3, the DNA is TGTGCCTGGAGGAAGACAGGAGACCAAGAGACCCAGTACTTC.

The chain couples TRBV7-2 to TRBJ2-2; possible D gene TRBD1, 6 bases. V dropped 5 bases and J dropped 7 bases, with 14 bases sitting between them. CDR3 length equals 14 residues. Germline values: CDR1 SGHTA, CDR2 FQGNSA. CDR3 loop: CASSLLRGFGELFF. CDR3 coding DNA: TGTGCCAGCAGCCTCCTTAGGGGGTTCGGGGAGCTGTTTTTT. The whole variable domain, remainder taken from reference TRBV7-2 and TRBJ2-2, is GAGVSQSPSNKVTEKGKDVELRCDPISGHTALYWYRQSLGQGLEFLIYFQGNSAPDKSGLPSDRFSAERTGGSVSTLTIQRTQQEDSAVYLCASSLLRGFGELFFGEGSRLTVL.

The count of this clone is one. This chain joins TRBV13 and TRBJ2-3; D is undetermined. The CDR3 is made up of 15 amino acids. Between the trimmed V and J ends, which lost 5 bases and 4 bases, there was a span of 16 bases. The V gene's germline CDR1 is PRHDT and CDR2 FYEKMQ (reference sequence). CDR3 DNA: TGTGCCAGCAGCACCCGACCCCCCCGGGCAGATACGCAGTATTTT. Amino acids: CASSTRPPRADTQYF.

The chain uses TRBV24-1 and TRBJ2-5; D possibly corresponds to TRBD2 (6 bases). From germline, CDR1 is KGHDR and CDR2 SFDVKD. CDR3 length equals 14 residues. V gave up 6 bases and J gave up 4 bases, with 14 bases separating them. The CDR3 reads CATSRRGEGETQYF. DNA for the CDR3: TGTGCCACCAGTCGGCGGGGAGAGGGAGAGACCCAGTACTTC.

In DNA form, the CDR3 reads TGTGCCAGCAGCTCGGGACAGGGTTACGAGCAGTACTTC. Protein product: CASSSGQGYEQYF. The V gene is TRBV27, the J gene TRBJ2-7, with 9 bases that match TRBD1. Losses at the gene ends were 6 bases for V and 4 bases for J; bases not matched to a gene: 4. Germline-derived CDR1 and CDR2 are MNHEY and SMNVEV (reference sequence). This CDR3 is built from 13 residues.

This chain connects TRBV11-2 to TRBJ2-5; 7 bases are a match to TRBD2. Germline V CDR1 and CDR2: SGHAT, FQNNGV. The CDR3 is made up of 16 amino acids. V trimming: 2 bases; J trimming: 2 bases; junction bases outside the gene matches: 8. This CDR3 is CASSLRGGTHQETQYF. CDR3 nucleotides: TGTGCCAGCAGCTTACGCGGGGGAACCCATCAAGAGACCCAGTACTTC.

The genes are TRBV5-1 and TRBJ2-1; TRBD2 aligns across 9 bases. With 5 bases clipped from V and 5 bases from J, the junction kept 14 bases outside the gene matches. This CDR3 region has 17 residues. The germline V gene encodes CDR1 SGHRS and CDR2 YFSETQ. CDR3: CASSFTVAGARNNEQFF. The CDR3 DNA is TGCGCCAGCAGTTTTACCGTAGCGGGGGCCAGAAACAATGAGCAGTTCTTC.